The 16 T cell receptor beta chains in this list originate from one sample, sequenced in a study of blood T cell repertoires in COVID-19. Sequencing used immunoSEQ multiplex PCR; TCRdb keeps in-frame clones, though not all of them. The sample lists about 15,000 clones, around 82% seen once, with more than 12% in the top ten. The specimen was peripheral blood. These receptors were collected from a human donor in a cohort sampled during active COVID-19.

CDR3 sequence (DNA): TGCGCCAGCAGCTCCGGACAGGGCTGGGAGACCCAGTACTTC. It translates to CASSSGQGWETQYF. The chain is built from TRBV5-1 and TRBJ2-5; 8 positions match TRBD1. In germline, CDR1 is SGHRS, CDR2 YFSETQ. Trimming at V came to 3 bases and at J to 5 bases, leaving 6 bases not matched to a gene. CDR3 length equals 14 residues.

The V call is TRBV7-9, the J call TRBJ2-3; 8 bases are a match to TRBD2. Trimming removed 6 bases from V and 3 bases from J; junction bases left unmatched: 5. The CDR3 length is 14 residues. The germline V gene encodes CDR1 SEHNR and CDR2 FQNEAQ (reference sequence). CDR3 protein: CASSLTGGTDTQYF. For the CDR3, the DNA is TGTGCCAGCAGTTTAACGGGGGGGACAGATACGCAGTATTTT.

The chain is built from TRBV5-4 and TRBJ2-5; TRBD2 agrees at 10 bases. Trimming at V came to 4 bases and at J to 4 bases, leaving 7 bases not matched to a gene. The CDR3 runs 15 residues. Germline values: CDR1 SGHNT, CDR2 YYREEE (reference sequence). The CDR3 region has the DNA TGTGCCAGCAGCCCCCGAGCGGGGGGGGGAGAGACCCAGTACTTC. Protein: CASSPRAGGGETQYF.

J is TRBJ2-7 and V is TRBV3-1 (or the pseudogene TRBV3-2), with D maybe TRBD2 (5 bases). V lost 1 base and J lost 9, with 13 bases in between. The CDR3 spans 13 residues. The V gene's germline CDR1 is LGHDT and CDR2 YNNKEL (reference sequence). This CDR3 reads CASSQGDERGQYF. CDR3 sequence (DNA): TGTGCCAGCAGCCAAGGGGATGAACGGGGGCAGTACTTC.

The V call is TRBV7-9, the J call TRBJ2-3; 8 positions match TRBD1. This CDR3 is built from 16 residues. From germline, CDR1 is SEHNR and CDR2 FQNEAQ (reference sequence). J gave up 0 bases and V 5 bases, and 7 bases lay outside the gene matches. CDR3 sequence (DNA): TGTGCCAGCAGCCCCGGGACAGGACCTAGCACAGATACGCAGTATTTT. Protein: CASSPGTGPSTDTQYF.

DNA of the CDR3: TGTGCCGGGGTGGGAGCGGTCTCGGATGGCTACACCTTC. Translating it yields CAGVGAVSDGYTF. The gene calls are TRBV30 and TRBJ1-2; D ambiguous. CDR1 and CDR2 from the germline V gene are GTSNPN and SVGIG (reference sequence). V lost 8 bases, J lost 6 bases, and 19 bases lay in between. CDR3 size: 13 residues.

This clone was detected once. The CDR3, as DNA: TGTGCCAGCAGCGACAGGGGAACTGAAGCTTTCTTT. Protein: CASSDRGTEAFF. The V gene is TRBV11-3, the J gene TRBJ1-1; 8 bases match TRBD1. The V gene end was trimmed by 5 bases and the J gene end by 5 bases; junction bases not matched to a gene: 1. Germline V gene sequence: CDR1 SGHNT, CDR2 YENEEA. The CDR3 runs to 12 residues. The whole variable domain, filled in from reference TRBV11-3 and TRBJ1-1, reads EAGVVQSPRYKIIEKKQPVAFWCNPISGHNTLYWYLQNLGQGPELLIRYENEEAVDDSQLPKDRFSAERLKGVDSTLKIQPAELGDSAVYLCASSDRGTEAFFGQGTRLTVV.

The gene calls are TRBV3-1 (or the pseudogene TRBV3-2) and TRBJ2-5; 11 bases align to TRBD2. The CDR3 is made up of 15 amino acids. Germline loops: CDR1 LGHDT, CDR2 YNNKEL (reference sequence). Trimming cost V 4 bases and J 5 bases; bases outside gene matches: 6. CDR3 in amino acids: CASSRTSGLGETQYF. The CDR3 nucleotides are TGTGCCAGCAGCCGGACTAGCGGGCTAGGGGAGACCCAGTACTTC.

CDR3 residues: CASRREANEQFF. CDR3 coding DNA: TGCGCCAGCAGAAGAGAGGCGAATGAGCAGTTCTTC. The V gene is TRBV5-1, the J gene TRBJ2-1; D unresolved. Germline V gives CDR1 SGHRS, CDR2 YFSETQ. The CDR3 runs to 12 residues. Trimming took 5 bases from V and 7 from J, leaving 10 bases between them.

The chain combines TRBV7-3 with TRBJ2-2, with D perhaps matching TRBD2 (5 bases). Trimming shortened V by 5 bases and J by 5 bases, and 15 bases separated the two germline ends. This CDR3 has 15 residues. Germline-derived CDR1 and CDR2 are SGHTA and FQGTGA. The CDR3 loop is CASSPRRADTGELFF. In DNA form, the CDR3 reads TGTGCCAGCAGCCCACGAAGAGCGGATACCGGGGAGCTGTTTTTT.

The chain combines TRBV6-1 with TRBJ2-7; D not resolved. Deletions cut 3 bases from V and 1 base from J, with 13 bases between. The CDR3 totals 15 residues. CDR1 MNHNS and CDR2 SASEGT come from the germline V gene. The CDR3 region has the DNA TGTGCCAGCAGTGAGGAAAAAGGCGGATCCTACGAGCAGTACTTC. This translates into CASSEEKGGSYEQYF.

The CDR3 DNA sequence: TGTGCCAGTAGGGGGACAGGGGTCGCCGGGGAGCTGTTTTTT. Its translation: CASRGTGVAGELFF. The chain carries TRBV19 and TRBJ2-2; 10 bases align to TRBD1. Losses at the gene ends were 6 bases for V and 6 bases for J; bases not matched to a gene: 4. CDR3 length: 14 amino acids. From germline, CDR1 is LNHDA and CDR2 SQIVND (reference sequence).

This chain connects TRBV28 to TRBJ1-4; D not resolved. The CDR3 extends over 14 amino acids. Germline-derived CDR1 and CDR2 are MDHEN and SYDVKM. V was clipped by 3 bases and J by 5 bases, with 10 bases between them. In DNA, the CDR3 is TGTGCCAGCAGTTTCCCCGGGGAGAATGAAAAACTGTTTTTT. Translation: CASSFPGENEKLFF.

The chain is built from TRBV6-4 and TRBJ2-1, with TRBD2 matching over 13 bases. V shed 4 bases and J 9 bases; nucleotides not matched to a gene: 12. The CDR3 is 17 amino acids. CDR1 is MRHNA, CDR2 SNTAGT, per germline. DNA for the CDR3: TGTGCCAGCAGTGCCAAAACCGGGACTAGCGGGATGGGTGAGCAGTTCTTC. Amino acid sequence: CASSAKTGTSGMGEQFF.

The chain couples TRBV27 to TRBJ1-5; 9 positions match TRBD1. Per the germline V gene, CDR1 is MNHEY and CDR2 is SMNVEV (reference sequence). The CDR3 length is 17 residues. After removal of 3 bases from V and 14 bases from J, the junction contained 20 bases not matched to a gene. CDR3 DNA sequence: TGTGCCAGCAGTTTCCCTACGGACAGGGGCCCCCCCTATGGCAAGCATTTT. This encodes CASSFPTDRGPPYGKHF.

The J gene is TRBJ2-5, the V gene TRBV29-1; 10 nucleotides line up with TRBD1. The CDR3 contains 12 residues. Germline lookup yields CDR1 SQVTM and CDR2 ANQGSEA. The CDR3 DNA sequence: TGCAGTACGACAGGGGGCGAGAGGGGCCAGTACTTC. Amino acids: CSTTGGERGQYF.